These 5 T cell receptor beta chains were all obtained from the same sample, sequenced in a study of blood T cell repertoires in COVID-19. Measured with immunoSEQ multiplex PCR; TCRdb has only the in-frame clones, and not every one. The sample has 65,000 to 85,000 clones; approximately 87% are singletons. Sequenced input: peripheral blood. The receptors here all came from a human donor in a cohort sampled during active COVID-19.

This clone was observed a single time. The chain combines TRBV19 with TRBJ2-2; 9 bases align to TRBD2. Trimming took 5 bases from V and 4 from J; bases not matched to a gene: 2. The CDR3 contains 14 residues. Germline CDR1 is LNHDA and CDR2 is SQIVND (reference sequence). The DNA of the CDR3 is TGTGCCAGTAGTGCTAGCGGGGCCACCGGGGAGCTGTTTTTT. Amino acid sequence: CASSASGATGELFF.

The chain has TRBV7-8 and TRBJ2-7; 7 bases are a match to TRBD2. The trim removed 1 base at V and 9 bases at J, leaving 9 bases unmatched. Germline V CDR1 and CDR2: SGHVS, FQNEAQ. The length of the CDR3 is 14 residues. CDR3 sequence (DNA): TGTGCCAGCAGCTTAGGAGAGCGCCCTAGCGGGCAGTACTTC. It encodes CASSLGERPSGQYF.

The chain uses TRBV6-2 or TRBV6-3 and TRBJ2-7; 9 nucleotides align to TRBD1. After removal of 5 bases from V and 2 bases from J, the junction contained 10 bases not matched to a gene. This CDR3 spans 16 amino acids. CDR1 MNHEY and CDR2 SVGEGT come from the germline V gene. The CDR3 DNA follows: TGTGCCAGCAGTCTGCGGCGACAGGGGGTCCCCTACGAGCAGTACTTC. Protein product: CASSLRRQGVPYEQYF.

The chain is built from TRBV4-3 and TRBJ1-2; a possible D gene is TRBD1 (6 bases). V gave up 1 base and J gave up 3 bases, with 15 bases separating them. The germline CDR1 and CDR2 sequences are LGHNA and YSLEER. This CDR3 has 16 amino acids. This CDR3 is CASSQVGGALDYGYTF. Written as DNA, the CDR3 is TGCGCCAGCAGCCAAGTAGGGGGGGCGCTCGACTATGGCTACACCTTC.

The chain uses TRBV7-3 and TRBJ2-3; possible D gene TRBD1, 5 bases. The CDR3 totals 14 residues. V lost 1 base and J 3 bases, leaving 8 bases between the germline ends. Germline CDR1 is SGHTA and CDR2 is FQGTGA. DNA of the CDR3: TGTGCCAGCAGCTTAATGGCAGGGACAGATACGCAGTATTTT. It encodes CASSLMAGTDTQYF.